The rows below give T cell receptor beta chains drawn from one sample of a study of cytomegalovirus exposure and HLA in healthy donors. Produced via immunoSEQ multiplex PCR; TCRdb's table is partial and in-frame only. The sample lists 200,000 or so clones; approximately 88% were seen once. The sequenced sample was PBMCs. These receptors came from a man aged 18-30 years in good health and CMV-seropositive. The CDR3 runs from the conserved cysteine through the conserved F or W. A D gene is named only where the DNA matches it firmly. Only some rows state a clone size, as once, few, many or a class for expanded clones.

j_gene | v_gene | abundance | d_gene | CDR3aa | CDR3nt
TRBJ2-7 | TRBV21-1 | . | . | CASSKDPLGPYEQYF | TGTGCCAGCAGCAAAGACCCACTAGGTCCCTACGAGCAGTACTTC
TRBJ2-2 | TRBV5-4 | . | . | CASSLGRRRVSNTGELFF | TGTGCCAGCAGCTTGGGGAGACGCAGGGTATCCAACACCGGGGAGCTGTTTTTT
TRBJ2-7 | TRBV27 | . | . | CASSLGFGTPVNYEQYF | TGTGCCAGCAGTTTAGGGTTTGGGACTCCAGTCAACTACGAGCAGTACTTC
TRBJ2-2 | TRBV7-7 | . | TRBD1 | CASSVLTGVDGELFF | TGTGCCAGCAGCGTGTTGACAGGGGTGGACGGGGAGCTGTTTTTT
TRBJ2-7 | TRBV19 | . | . | CASSEGIGVEQYF | TGTGCCAGCTCCGAGGGTATTGGGGTCGAGCAGTACTTC
TRBJ1-4 | TRBV28 | . | TRBD1 | CASSPWDRGEKLFF | TGTGCCAGCAGCCCTTGGGACAGGGGGGAAAAACTGTTTTTT
TRBJ2-7 | TRBV28 | . | . | CASSLPVDTLYEQYF | TGTGCCAGCAGTCTCCCCGTTGACACCCTCTACGAGCAGTACTTC
TRBJ1-5 | TRBV27 | once | . | CASSKTGGNQPQHF | TGTGCCAGCTCCAAGACAGGTGGCAATCAGCCCCAGCATTTT
TRBJ2-2 | TRBV9 | . | TRBD2 | CASSARLAWNTGELFF | TGTGCCAGCAGCGCCCGACTAGCGTGGAACACCGGGGAGCTGTTTTTT
TRBJ2-5 | TRBV30 | . | TRBD2 | CAWSVGTSGQLTQYF | TGTGCCTGGAGTGTAGGAACTAGCGGCCAATTAACCCAGTACTTC
TRBJ2-7 | TRBV4-1 | . | TRBD2 | CASSQTSVSYEQYF | TGCGCCAGCAGCCAAACTAGCGTCTCCTACGAGCAGTACTTC
TRBJ1-1 | TRBV9 | . | . | CASSAPWGVEAFF | TGTGCCAGCAGCGCCCCTTGGGGGGTTGAAGCTTTCTTT
TRBJ2-7 | TRBV6-6 | . | TRBD1 | CASSRTGTGYEQYF | TGTGCCAGCAGCCGAACCGGGACAGGCTACGAGCAGTACTTC
TRBJ2-5 | TRBV7-9 | . | TRBD1 | CASSTLQGERAQETQYF | TGTGCCAGCAGCACCCTGCAGGGGGAAAGGGCCCAAGAGACCCAGTACTTC
TRBJ2-2 | TRBV27 | . | TRBD2 | CASSQPGTMNTGELFF | TGTGCCAGCAGCCAACCCGGGACTATGAACACCGGGGAGCTGTTTTTT
TRBJ2-3 | TRBV4-2 | once | TRBD2 | CASSQAGGSPPGDTQYF | TGTGCCAGCAGCCAAGCGGGCGGGAGCCCTCCGGGGGATACGCAGTATTTT
TRBJ2-3 | TRBV19 | . | . | CASSIGQDTQYF | TGTGCCAGTAGTATAGGGCAAGATACGCAGTATTTT
TRBJ1-2 | TRBV28 | . | TRBD1 | CASSLGDRGTYGYTF | TGTGCCAGCAGTTTAGGGGACAGGGGTACCTATGGCTACACCTTC
TRBJ2-1 | TRBV23-1 | . | TRBD1 | CASSQYLDRAYNEQFF | TGCGCCAGCAGTCAATACCTGGACAGGGCCTACAATGAGCAGTTCTTC
TRBJ2-1 | TRBV6-5 | . | TRBD2 | CASRERESYNEQFF | TGTGCCAGCAGGGAGCGGGAGTCCTACAATGAGCAGTTCTTC
TRBJ1-1 | TRBV19 | . | TRBD1 | CASRNQGDGEAFF | TGTGCCAGTAGAAACCAGGGGGATGGTGAAGCTTTCTTT
TRBJ1-2 | TRBV12-5 | few | . | CASLGGGDYGYTF | TGTGCTAGTCTTGGAGGAGGGGACTATGGCTACACCTTC
TRBJ1-1 | TRBV18 | . | TRBD1 | CASSPLRGANTEAFF | TGTGCCAGCTCACCACTCAGGGGGGCGAACACTGAAGCTTTCTTT
TRBJ2-1 | TRBV7-3 | . | . | CASSPQGWNEQFF | TGTGCCAGCAGCCCACAGGGTTGGAATGAGCAGTTCTTC
TRBJ2-7 | TRBV2 | . | TRBD1 | CASSEGQTLYEQYF | TGTGCCAGCAGTGAGGGACAGACGTTATACGAGCAGTACTTC